The rows below give T cell receptor beta chains drawn from one sample of a study of shared clonotypes between healthy human individuals. The assay was immunoSEQ multiplex PCR, and TCRdb's table has in-frame clones only and misses some. Of around 510,000 clones listed, around 96% are singletons. Sequenced sample: naive CD4+ T cells sorted from blood. All receptors derive from a woman in her thirties in good health. The CDR3 runs from the conserved cysteine through the conserved F or W. Fields, in order: clone size, J gene, D gene, V gene, CDR3 protein, CDR3 DNA. A D gene is named only where the DNA matches it firmly. Clone size is given for some rows only: seen once, a few or many times, or a class if the clone is expanded.

.,TRBJ2-1,.,TRBV7-9,CASSLLGGVNNEQFF,TGTGCCAGCAGCTTATTGGGCGGGGTGAACAATGAGCAGTTCTTC
.,TRBJ1-3,.,TRBV28,CASRPGDILSSGNTIYF,TGTGCCAGCCGACCAGGGGACATACTGAGCTCTGGAAACACCATATATTTT
.,TRBJ2-5,.,TRBV6-5,CASSYSLAGETQYF,TGTGCCAGCAGTTACAGTCTAGCCGGGGAGACCCAGTACTTC
once,TRBJ1-1,.,TRBV7-6,CASSPPYAGKNTEAFF,TGTGCCAGCAGCCCACCCTACGCAGGGAAGAACACTGAAGCTTTCTTT
.,TRBJ1-1,TRBD1,TRBV28,CASSLDRGTEAFF,TGTGCCAGCAGTTTAGACAGGGGCACTGAAGCTTTCTTT
.,TRBJ2-7,.,TRBV6-1,CASSEPGQGLPEQYF,TGTGCCAGCAGTGAGCCGGGACAAGGTCTCCCCGAGCAGTACTTC
.,TRBJ1-6,TRBD1,TRBV7-9,CAIWGQGNSPLHF,TGTGCCATCTGGGGACAGGGGAATTCACCCCTCCACTTT
.,TRBJ2-7,TRBD2,TRBV28,CASRGGYEQYF,TGTGCCAGTCGGGGGGGCTACGAGCAGTACTTC
once,TRBJ2-1,TRBD2,TRBV7-2,CASSLVGLANNEQFF,TGTGCCAGCAGCTTAGTGGGACTAGCGAACAATGAGCAGTTCTTC
once,TRBJ2-3,.,TRBV27,CASSLSGGTDTQYF,TGTGCCAGCAGTTTATCGGGTGGGACAGATACGCAGTATTTT
few,TRBJ1-5,.,TRBV19,CASSLRVNQPQHF,TGTGCCAGTAGTTTACGGGTCAATCAGCCCCAGCATTTT
few,TRBJ2-7,.,TRBV5-1,CASSYHDEQYF,TGCGCCAGCAGCTACCACGACGAGCAGTACTTC
.,TRBJ2-2,TRBD2,TRBV5-1,CASSLAGGTGELFF,TGCGCCAGCAGCCTAGCGGGAGGAACCGGGGAGCTGTTTTTT
.,TRBJ1-1,.,TRBV27,CASSPVMNTEAFF,TGTGCCAGCAGCCCAGTCATGAACACTGAAGCTTTCTTT
.,TRBJ2-5,TRBD2,TRBV5-1,CASSPSGTQYQETQYF,TGCGCCAGCAGCCCCAGCGGGACCCAGTACCAAGAGACCCAGTACTTC
.,TRBJ1-1,.,TRBV6-5,CASSYSSVGNTEAFF,TGTGCCAGCAGTTACTCGAGCGTGGGGAACACTGAAGCTTTCTTT
.,TRBJ1-4,.,TRBV5-1,CASSFQGVNEKLFF,TGCGCCAGCAGCTTTCAGGGTGTCAATGAAAAACTGTTTTTT
.,TRBJ1-1,.,TRBV4-1,CASSQDRDTYMNTEAFF,TGCGCCAGCAGCCAGGACAGAGATACCTACATGAACACTGAAGCTTTCTTT
.,TRBJ1-4,TRBD1,TRBV19,CASSRTGRSSATNEKLFF,TGTGCCAGTAGTAGGACAGGGCGCAGTTCGGCAACTAATGAAAAACTGTTTTTT
.,TRBJ2-7,TRBD1,TRBV5-1,CASIPGQGMYDEQYF,TGCGCCAGCATCCCGGGACAGGGAATGTATGACGAGCAGTACTTC
.,TRBJ2-7,.,TRBV5-1,CASSFQGGSYEQYF,TGCGCCAGCAGCTTCCAGGGGGGCTCCTACGAGCAGTACTTC
.,TRBJ2-1,TRBD1,TRBV6-1,CASSSGGYPYNEQFF,TGTGCCAGCAGTTCAGGGGGCTATCCCTACAATGAGCAGTTCTTC
.,TRBJ1-2,.,TRBV6-5,CASSYSGVAYGYTF,TGTGCCAGCAGTTACTCCGGGGTGGCCTATGGCTACACCTTC
once,TRBJ2-5,TRBD1,TRBV28,CASRQGGETQYF,TGTGCCAGTCGACAGGGGGGAGAGACCCAGTACTTC
once,TRBJ2-3,.,TRBV9,CASTWGGTTSTDTQYF,TGTGCCAGCACCTGGGGAGGCACAACTAGCACAGATACGCAGTATTTT
.,TRBJ2-2,.,TRBV19,CASSADRPGELFF,TGTGCCAGTAGTGCTGACAGGCCCGGGGAGCTGTTTTTT
.,TRBJ2-7,.,TRBV28,CASSFSGGNYEQYF,TGTGCCAGCAGTTTTTCTGGGGGAAACTACGAGCAGTACTTC
once,TRBJ1-2,.,TRBV10-2,CATQTGQANYGYTF,TGCGCCACCCAGACAGGACAAGCTAACTATGGCTACACCTTC
.,TRBJ2-5,.,TRBV7-8,CASSLTETQYF,TGTGCCAGCAGCTTGACCGAGACCCAGTACTTC
.,TRBJ2-7,TRBD1,TRBV5-1,CASSPDRGLVYEQYF,TGCGCCAGCAGCCCAGACAGGGGGCTAGTTTACGAGCAGTACTTC
.,TRBJ1-3,.,TRBV4-1,CASSQVEIIDSGNTIYF,TGCGCCAGCAGCCAAGTTGAGATCATAGACTCTGGAAACACCATATATTTT
.,TRBJ2-1,.,TRBV19,CASTRGTQRSREQFF,TGTGCCAGTACCAGAGGGACCCAAAGGTCGCGTGAGCAGTTCTTC
.,TRBJ2-2,.,TRBV2,CASSFREPNTGELFF,TGTGCCAGCAGTTTCCGGGAACCGAACACCGGGGAGCTGTTTTTT
.,TRBJ2-5,.,TRBV5-4,CASSFWGGGTETQYF,TGTGCCAGCAGCTTTTGGGGTGGGGGGACGGAGACCCAGTACTTC
.,TRBJ2-2,.,TRBV11-3,CASSFEGFGGELFF,TGTGCCAGCAGCTTCGAGGGTTTTGGCGGGGAGCTGTTTTTT
once,TRBJ2-7,.,TRBV15,CATSRSQAAGSYEQYF,TGTGCCACCAGCAGATCTCAAGCAGCTGGGTCCTACGAGCAGTACTTC
.,TRBJ1-5,.,TRBV19,CASCRTVLSSNQPQHF,TGTGCCAGTTGCCGGACAGTTCTCAGCAGCAATCAGCCCCAGCATTTT
.,TRBJ1-4,TRBD1,TRBV9,CASTKWETGVGEKLFF,TGTGCCAGCACTAAGTGGGAGACAGGGGTTGGTGAAAAACTGTTTTTT
once,TRBJ1-1,.,TRBV7-7,CASSLNENTEAFF,TGTGCCAGCAGCTTAAACGAGAACACTGAAGCTTTCTTT
.,TRBJ2-7,.,TRBV5-5,CASSLDGQSSYEQYF,TGTGCCAGCAGCTTGGATGGACAGAGCTCCTACGAGCAGTACTTC
.,TRBJ1-1,.,TRBV27,CASSPGPYEAFF,TGTGCCAGCAGTCCGGGGCCATATGAAGCTTTCTTT
.,TRBJ1-1,.,TRBV5-1,CASSTHPGTSDGGNGGTEAFF,TGCGCCAGCAGCACCCACCCCGGGACTTCCGATGGAGGGAACGGCGGCACTGAAGCTTTCTTT
.,TRBJ2-7,TRBD2,TRBV28,CASRLAGGSTYEQYF,TGTGCCAGCAGACTAGCGGGAGGTTCCACCTACGAGCAGTACTTC
.,TRBJ1-5,.,TRBV2,CASSKGGNSNQPQHF,TGTGCCAGCTCCAAAGGGGGAAATAGCAATCAGCCCCAGCATTTT
.,TRBJ2-7,TRBD2,TRBV5-1,CASSYIAGESLNQYF,TGCGCCAGCAGCTATATAGCGGGAGAGTCTCTGAACCAGTACTTC
.,TRBJ2-3,TRBD2,TRBV5-1,CASSLAATSGPDTQYF,TGCGCCAGCAGCTTGGCCGCGACTAGCGGCCCGGATACGCAGTATTTT
.,TRBJ2-1,TRBD2,TRBV28,CASSPGTSGFGGEQFF,TGTGCCAGCAGTCCCGGGACTAGCGGGTTTGGGGGTGAGCAGTTCTTC
.,TRBJ2-4,.,TRBV18,CASSPGFWGNIQYF,TGTGCCAGCTCACCAGGGTTTTGGGGAAACATTCAGTACTTC
.,TRBJ1-6,.,TRBV11-2,CASSSPGQAPLHF,TGTGCCAGCAGTTCCCCGGGACAAGCACCCCTCCACTTT
.,TRBJ2-7,.,TRBV5-1,CASSTRRGRDYEQYF,TGCGCCAGCAGCACTCGCAGGGGAAGAGACTACGAGCAGTACTTC
.,TRBJ2-1,TRBD1,TRBV5-1,CASSPGTAITYNEQFF,TGCGCCAGCAGCCCTGGGACAGCCATAACCTACAATGAGCAGTTCTTC
.,TRBJ2-7,.,TRBV28,CASTRQGRMFYEQYF,TGTGCCTCGACGCGGCAGGGCCGTATGTTCTACGAGCAGTACTTC
.,TRBJ1-1,.,TRBV5-1,CASSLEGMNTEAFF,TGCGCCAGCAGCTTGGAGGGAATGAACACTGAAGCTTTCTTT
.,TRBJ1-1,.,TRBV4-1,CASSQVYGTQRAFF,TGCGCCAGCAGCCAAGTTTACGGGACACAAAGGGCTTTCTTT